The source of this T cell receptor beta chain is a study of response to subunit inactivated influenza vaccine. Study observations and caveats: A suggestion made by the authors is that each seasonal influenza vaccination recruits few new T cells.

TCRdb recomputed calls from the RT-PCR reads with MiXCR, one row per CDR3 protein. Of a few hundred thousand distinct CDR3 sequences in the sample, around 9.9% were seen once. This CDR3 contains 15 residues. V dropped 7 bases and J dropped 4; count of bases not matched to a gene: 11. CDR1 MNHEY and CDR2 SVGEGT come from the germline V gene. On this clonotype itself: What it binds is unknown.

The sequenced sample was PBMCs from blood, obtained around seven weeks after vaccination. This chain links TRBV6-2 or TRBV6-3 with TRBJ2-7; TRBD2 aligns across 9 bases. This sequence originates from a man aged 45-65 years who received an inactivated influenza vaccine. This CDR3 is CASNKGLARSYEQYF. The CDR3 DNA follows: TGTGCCAGCAACAAAGGACTAGCGCGAAGTTACGAGCAGTACTTC.